These 25 T cell receptor beta chains share one sample of origin, sequenced in a study of blood T cell repertoires in COVID-19. Measured with immunoSEQ multiplex PCR; TCRdb has only the in-frame clones, and not every one. The table shows about 210,000 clones, with 80% to 90% occurring only once. Material for sequencing was peripheral blood. These receptors came from a woman aged 65 to 85 with acute or convalescent COVID-19.

The chain joins TRBV24-1 to TRBJ2-3, with D possibly matching TRBD2 (6 bases). The CDR3 extends over 15 amino acids. Germline V lookup: CDR1 KGHDR, CDR2 SFDVKD. V shed 4 bases and J shed 1 base, with 11 bases lying between them. CDR3 nucleotides: TGTGCCACCAGTGAAGGAGGGCTGGGCACAGATACGCAGTATTTT. Translated: CATSEGGLGTDTQYF.

This CDR3 is CASSHAEVTEAFF. The CDR3, as DNA: TGTGCCAGCAGCCACGCAGAGGTCACTGAAGCTTTCTTT. This chain connects TRBV3-1 (or the pseudogene TRBV3-2) to TRBJ1-1; no clear D gene. V lost 3 bases and J 4 bases, leaving 9 bases between the germline ends. The CDR3 covers 13 residues. Per germline, CDR1 LGHDT and CDR2 YNNKEL (reference sequence).

The chain links TRBV7-2 to TRBJ2-7, with 13 bases matching TRBD2. Unmatched junction bases numbered 17, after V lost 0 bases and J lost 6 bases. The CDR3 sequence is 20 residues long. Germline CDR1 and CDR2: SGHTA and FQGNSA. The CDR3 protein is CASSLAPGRGLAGKLVEQYF. The CDR3 DNA sequence: TGTGCCAGCAGCTTAGCCCCGGGGAGGGGACTAGCGGGAAAGTTGGTCGAGCAGTACTTC. The full variable domain, in which reference TRBV7-2 and TRBJ2-7 provide the parts outside the CDR3, is GAGVSQSPSNKVTEKGKDVELRCDPISGHTALYWYRQSLGQGLEFLIYFQGNSAPDKSGLPSDRFSAERTGGSVSTLTIQRTQQEDSAVYLCASSLAPGRGLAGKLVEQYFGPGTRLTVT.

This rearrangement joins TRBV3-1 (or the pseudogene TRBV3-2) to TRBJ1-1; no clear D gene. Between the trimmed V and J ends, which lost 1 base and 1 base, there was a span of 4 bases. From germline, CDR1 is LGHDT and CDR2 YNNKEL (reference sequence). The CDR3 is 13 residues long. The chain's CDR3 is CASSQGGNTEAFF. CDR3 sequence (DNA): TGTGCCAGCAGCCAAGGAGGGAACACTGAAGCTTTCTTT.

This clone was counted a single time. J is TRBJ1-1 and V is TRBV7-6, with TRBD1 matching over 8 bases. Looked up from germline, CDR1 is SGHVS and CDR2 is FNYEAQ. Germline trimming cut 1 base from V and 6 bases from J; bases unmatched to any gene: 10. The CDR3 loop spans 16 amino acids. The DNA for the CDR3 is TGTGCCAGCAGCTTAGGGGGGCCGACAGGGGCCGCTGAAGCTTTCTTT. Its protein product is CASSLGGPTGAAEAFF.

A few counts support this clone. The chain links TRBV6-5 to TRBJ2-2; 8 bases match TRBD2. In germline, CDR1 is MNHEY, CDR2 SVGAGI. This CDR3 has 14 amino acids. J lost 5 bases, V lost 8 bases, and 7 bases had no gene match. The CDR3 sequence: CASRGLVGTGELFF. The CDR3 DNA is TGTGCCAGCCGGGGACTAGTAGGTACCGGGGAGCTGTTTTTT.

J is TRBJ2-5 and V is TRBV19; D gene uncertain. V lost 0 bases and J lost 2, with 10 bases in between. This CDR3 spans 15 amino acids. Germline V gene data show CDR1 as LNHDA and CDR2 as SQIVND (reference sequence). The CDR3 protein is CASSIDHDTQETQYF. CDR3 sequence (DNA): TGTGCCAGTAGTATAGATCACGACACTCAAGAGACCCAGTACTTC.

V is TRBV6-2 or TRBV6-3 and J is TRBJ2-5, with a weak D call TRBD2 (6 bases). Germline V gene sequence: CDR1 MNHEY, CDR2 SVGEGT. CDR3 length equals 19 residues. V shed 0 bases and J shed 1 base, with 21 bases lying between them. In DNA, the CDR3 is TGTGCCAGCAGTTACTCCGTGGGGGGAGGAAGTGGGGGCCAAGAGACCCAGTACTTC. It is translated as CASSYSVGGGSGGQETQYF.

The chain carries TRBV5-1 and TRBJ1-1, with D perhaps TRBD1 (5 bases). The CDR3 has 12 amino acids. Germline CDR1 reads SGHRS; CDR2 reads YFSETQ. Trimming left V 3 bases short and J 3 bases short, with 6 bases between. The CDR3 here is CASSWGDTEAFF. DNA of the CDR3: TGCGCCAGCAGCTGGGGGGACACTGAAGCTTTCTTT. The full variable domain, in which reference TRBV5-1 and TRBJ1-1 provide the parts outside the CDR3, is KAGVTQTPRYLIKTRGQQVTLSCSPISGHRSVSWYQQTPGQGLQFLFEYFSETQRNKGNFPGRFSGRQFSNSRSEMNVSTLELGDSALYLCASSWGDTEAFFGQGTRLTVV.

V and J are TRBV6-5 and TRBJ2-2; the D is unclear. There are 14 residues in the CDR3. CDR1 is MNHEY and CDR2 is SVGAGI in the germline V gene. V gave up 7 bases and J gave up 0 bases, with 9 bases separating them. CDR3 protein: CASKEQPNTGELFF. The CDR3 region has the DNA TGTGCCAGCAAGGAACAGCCGAACACCGGGGAGCTGTTTTTT.

V usage is TRBV5-1 and J usage is TRBJ2-7; D perhaps matches TRBD2 (7 bases). The germline gives CDR1 SGHRS, CDR2 YFSETQ. The CDR3 length is 14 residues. Trimming shortened V by 2 bases and J by 4 bases, and 13 bases separated the two germline ends. CDR3 loop: CASSFGRGSYEQYF. As DNA, the CDR3 is TGCGCCAGCAGCTTTGGGAGGGGGTCTTACGAGCAGTACTTC.

The rearrangement uses TRBV7-9 and TRBJ1-2, with TRBD1 as a possible D gene (6 bases). V lost 7 bases to trimming and J lost 6 bases, with 12 bases between them. Per germline, CDR1 SEHNR and CDR2 FQNEAQ (reference sequence). This CDR3 has 12 residues. The DNA of the CDR3 is TGTGCCAGCACCCAGTCAGGGGATGGCTACACCTTC. Its translation is CASTQSGDGYTF.

V gene TRBV2 combines with J gene TRBJ2-2; D not certain. Trimming removed 7 bases from V and 2 bases from J, with 14 bases in between. Germline CDR1 and CDR2: SNHLY and FYNNEI. The CDR3 extends over 15 amino acids. CDR3 residues: CASNRGQANTGELFF. The CDR3 DNA reads TGTGCCAGCAACCGTGGCCAGGCTAACACCGGGGAGCTGTTTTTT. The full variable domain, completed using reference TRBV2 and TRBJ2-2, is EPEVTQTPSHQVTQMGQEVILRCVPISNHLYFYWYRQILGQKVEFLVSFYNNEISEKSEIFDDQFSVERPDGSNFTLKIRSTKLEDSAMYFCASNRGQANTGELFFGEGSRLTVL.

The chain is built from TRBV6-1 and TRBJ2-1; a possible D gene is TRBD1 (6 bases). Trimming stripped 3 bases from V and 5 bases from J, with 14 bases between. The CDR3 runs to 15 residues. CDR1 is MNHNS, CDR2 SASEGT, per germline. CDR3 in DNA: TGTGCCAGCAGTGAGGGGGCCTTACGGGACAATGAGCAGTTCTTC. Translation gives CASSEGALRDNEQFF.

This chain uses TRBV7-9 with TRBJ2-7, with 9 nucleotides matching TRBD2. The length of the CDR3 is 15 residues. V shed 5 bases, J shed 7 bases, and the junction held 12 bases outside the gene matches. Per germline, CDR1 SEHNR and CDR2 FQNEAQ (reference sequence). The CDR3 nucleotides read TGTGCCAGCAGCCCATCGGGACTAGCCTCCGTGGAGCAGTACTTC. It is translated as CASSPSGLASVEQYF.

This clone appeared a few times. The chain links TRBV18 to TRBJ1-1, with a possible D match to TRBD1 (5 bases). V gave up 6 bases and J gave up 4 bases, with 9 bases separating them. Germline V gene data show CDR1 as KGHSH and CDR2 as LQKENI. The CDR3 is 12 amino acids. The CDR3 region is CASSAGFTEAFF. Here the CDR3 DNA reads TGTGCCAGCTCCGCAGGGTTCACTGAAGCTTTCTTT.

The chain joins TRBV24-1 to TRBJ1-6; D is undetermined. The germline gives CDR1 KGHDR, CDR2 SFDVKD. The length of the CDR3 is 14 residues. The ends were cut back, 9 bases at V and 5 bases at J, with 13 bases in the middle. The CDR3 DNA sequence: TGTGCCACCGTACTAGTCAGACATAATTCACCCCTCCACTTT. Amino acids: CATVLVRHNSPLHF.

The rearrangement links TRBV6-6 to TRBJ2-7; a possible D gene is TRBD2 (5 bases). The CDR3 is 15 residues long. V was trimmed by 5 bases and J by 2 bases, leaving 16 bases between them. From germline, CDR1 is MNHNY and CDR2 SVGAGI (reference sequence). The CDR3 bases are TGTGCCAGCAGTCAAACCCGGACTTCCCCCTACGAGCAGTACTTC. Amino acids: CASSQTRTSPYEQYF.

This clone was seen a single time. The V call is TRBV5-1, the J call TRBJ2-2, with 10 nucleotides matching TRBD1. With 4 bases clipped from V and 4 bases from J, the junction kept 13 bases outside the gene matches. Per germline, CDR1 SGHRS and CDR2 YFSETQ. The CDR3 spans 18 residues. In DNA, the CDR3 is TGCGCCAGCAGCGAAGGACTCCCGGGACAGGGGACCACCGGGGAGCTGTTTTTT. Protein product: CASSEGLPGQGTTGELFF.

The CDR3 nucleotides are TGTGCCAGCAGTTTTGATGCGGGAGAGACCCAGTACTTC. Protein: CASSFDAGETQYF. The chain couples TRBV12-3 or TRBV12-4 to TRBJ2-5; D might be TRBD2 (5 bases). V shed 3 bases and J shed 4 bases, with 9 bases lying between them. The CDR3 is 13 residues long.

V usage is TRBV9 and J usage is TRBJ2-3; 8 bases map to TRBD2. The CDR3 has 16 residues. The germline gives CDR1 SGDLS, CDR2 YYNGEE. V was clipped by 4 bases and J by 5 bases; unmatched bases: 12. DNA of the CDR3: TGTGCCAGCAGCTTTCCCTCGGGGGGGCGTGAAGATACGCAGTATTTT. This sequence encodes CASSFPSGGREDTQYF.

The genes are TRBV25-1 and TRBJ2-7, with unresolved D. Trimming left V 5 bases short and J 1 base short, with 9 bases between. The CDR3 loop spans 13 amino acids. CDR1 is MGHDK, CDR2 SYGVNS, per germline. CDR3 region: CASSWSSSYEQYF. The CDR3 DNA reads as TGTGCCAGCAGTTGGAGCTCATCCTACGAGCAGTACTTC.

The chain couples TRBV7-7 to TRBJ2-2; 14 bases line up with TRBD2. CDR1 and CDR2 (germline): SSHAT, FNYEAQ (reference sequence). There are 16 residues in the CDR3. Unmatched junction bases numbered 6, after V lost 5 bases and J lost 7 bases. The CDR3 loop is CASSPGTSGSSGELFF. DNA of the CDR3: TGTGCCAGCAGCCCCGGGACTAGCGGGAGTAGCGGGGAGCTGTTTTTT.

The chain uses TRBV6-6 and TRBJ2-7, with 7 bases aligning to TRBD2. J was trimmed by 7 bases and V by 6 bases; bases with no gene match: 15. The CDR3 is made up of 15 amino acids. In germline, CDR1 is MNHNY, CDR2 SVGAGI (reference sequence). CDR3 nucleotide sequence: TGTGCCAGCAGCCTTAGGACGGGGCCGGGGGGTGAGCAGTACTTC. This encodes CASSLRTGPGGEQYF.

The chain carries TRBV5-1 and TRBJ2-7, with 9 bases that match TRBD1. The CDR3 is 16 amino acids. Trimming cost V 3 bases and J 3 bases; bases outside gene matches: 10. Germline V lookup: CDR1 SGHRS, CDR2 YFSETQ. The CDR3 coding sequence is TGCGCCAGCAGCTATTATTCGGGACAGGGCGTCTACGAGCAGTACTTC. Amino acids: CASSYYSGQGVYEQYF.